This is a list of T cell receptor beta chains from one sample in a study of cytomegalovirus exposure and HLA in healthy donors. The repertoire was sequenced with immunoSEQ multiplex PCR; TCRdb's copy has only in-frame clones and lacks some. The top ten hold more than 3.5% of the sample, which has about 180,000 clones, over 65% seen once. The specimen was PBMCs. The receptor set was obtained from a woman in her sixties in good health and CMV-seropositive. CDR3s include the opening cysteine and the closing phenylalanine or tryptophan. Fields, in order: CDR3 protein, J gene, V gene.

CASSFQGTKNSQYF TRBJ2-4 TRBV28
CASSLDSPTGAMNTEAFF TRBJ1-1 TRBV13
CASSQTGTGSRGYTF TRBJ1-2 TRBV7-9
CACSRTLGGEKQFF TRBJ2-1 TRBV30
CASSSRDRGEKLFF TRBJ1-4 TRBV5-4
CACQRSTNYGYTF TRBJ1-2 TRBV30
CASSPPGFRSTPYEQYF TRBJ2-7 TRBV18
CATSSNMGRAQETQYF TRBJ2-5 TRBV15
CASSFGQGATDTQYF TRBJ2-3 TRBV11-3
CAWSVGTSSFVEQFF TRBJ2-1 TRBV30
CASSKAPPGSSQETQYF TRBJ2-5 TRBV21-1
CASSLVPSGNEQFF TRBJ2-1 TRBV7-3
CASSRAGTSANEQFF TRBJ2-1 TRBV10-2
CASRTTGLITEAFF TRBJ1-1 TRBV5-1
CAWSSHGRAPYEQYF TRBJ2-7 TRBV30
CASSLKFSGGRETQYF TRBJ2-5 TRBV11-2
CASSWTGETQYF TRBJ2-3 TRBV6-5
CASSDGPGNEQYF TRBJ2-7 TRBV2
CASSPEVETQYF TRBJ2-5 TRBV5-1
CASSLGHEQFF TRBJ2-1 TRBV28
CASSWTGGVSNEKLFF TRBJ1-4 TRBV5-5
CASSPGTGLTFSYEQYF TRBJ2-7 TRBV28
CARETVDTDTQYF TRBJ2-3 TRBV6-5
CASSLPGQGVGQYF TRBJ2-7 TRBV28
CATSNGRQGSQPQHF TRBJ1-5 TRBV15
CASSPPQGYGNTIYF TRBJ1-3 TRBV14
CASSKEGGQEVTLHF TRBJ1-6 TRBV21-1
CASSSSRGLGWSEQFF TRBJ2-1 TRBV5-6
CASSANPQGYEQYF TRBJ2-7 TRBV5-4
CASSRQGALHF TRBJ1-6 TRBV28
CASSETQGYGYTF TRBJ1-2 TRBV6-1
CASSQFRGIEDTQYF TRBJ2-3 TRBV11-3
CASSFGLAADTQYF TRBJ2-3 TRBV7-3
CASSLVGTSGANGLTF TRBJ2-6 TRBV5-1
CASSFGFGLTASGNTIYF TRBJ1-3 TRBV7-7
CASSALAGDTGELFF TRBJ2-2 TRBV5-1
CASSQGSGDTQYF TRBJ2-3 TRBV4-3
CASIGLGRNNEQFF TRBJ2-1 TRBV19
CASSQGSSGGPGRRFF TRBJ2-1 TRBV4-1
CAISEGAPDTQYF TRBJ2-3 TRBV10-3